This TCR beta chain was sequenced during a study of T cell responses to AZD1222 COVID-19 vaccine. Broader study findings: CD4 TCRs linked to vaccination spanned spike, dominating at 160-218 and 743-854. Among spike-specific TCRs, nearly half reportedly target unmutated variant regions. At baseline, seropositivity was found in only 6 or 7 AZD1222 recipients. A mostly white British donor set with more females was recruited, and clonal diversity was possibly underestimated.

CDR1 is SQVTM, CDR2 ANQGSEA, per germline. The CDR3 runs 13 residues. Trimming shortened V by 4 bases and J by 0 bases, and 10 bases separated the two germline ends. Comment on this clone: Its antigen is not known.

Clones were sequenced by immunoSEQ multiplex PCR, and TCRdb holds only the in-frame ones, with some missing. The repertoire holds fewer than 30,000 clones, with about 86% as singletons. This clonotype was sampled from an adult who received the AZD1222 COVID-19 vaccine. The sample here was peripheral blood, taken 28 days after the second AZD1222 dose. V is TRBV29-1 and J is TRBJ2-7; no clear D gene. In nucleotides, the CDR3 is TGCAGCGTTGTAGGCGGTACCTCCTACGAGCAGTACTTC. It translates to CSVVGGTSYEQYF.